This T cell receptor (beta chain) was captured by sequencing in a study of blood T cell repertoires in COVID-19. Across the whole study: Some COVID-19 samples were acute and others convalescent; all came from the United States, Italy and Spain. PBMCs, B-cell-depleted T cells, or T cells were the source of the cDNA or gDNA that made up the material.

Enrollees, about 18 to 95 years old, lived in fewer than 25 US areas. In the original workflow: The authors estimated nucleated cell counts from reference gene primer amplification. Assay used: immunoSEQ multiplex PCR; TCRdb lists only in-frame clones, some missing. The DNA was the basis for D and trimming; V, J and clone size are from that table. The sample holds 470,000 or so clones, approximately 90% seen once. Germline V lookup: CDR1 LGHDT, CDR2 YNNKEL (reference sequence). This CDR3 has 14 amino acids. The ends were cut back, 2 bases at V and 2 bases at J, with 10 bases in the middle. The sample comprised PBMCs or T cells enriched from blood (not recorded which). The TCR originated in a woman aged 18-29 years with acute COVID-19. The chain joins TRBV3-1 (or the pseudogene TRBV3-2) to TRBJ2-7; D is perhaps TRBD1 (6 bases). The CDR3 coding sequence is TGTGCCAGCAGCCAATTCGGGACACCCTACGAGCAGTACTTC. Amino acids: CASSQFGTPYEQYF.